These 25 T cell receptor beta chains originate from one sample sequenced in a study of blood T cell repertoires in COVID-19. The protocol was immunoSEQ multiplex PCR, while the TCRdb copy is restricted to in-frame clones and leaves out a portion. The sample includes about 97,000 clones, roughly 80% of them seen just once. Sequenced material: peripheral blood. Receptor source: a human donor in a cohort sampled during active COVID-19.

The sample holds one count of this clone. The CDR3: CASSVVARTGGNTEAFF. CDR3 bases: TGTGCCAGCAGCGTAGTCGCCCGTACAGGGGGGAACACTGAAGCTTTCTTT. The chain employs TRBV9 and TRBJ1-1; 8 nucleotides line up with TRBD1. Germline CDR1 and CDR2: SGDLS and YYNGEE. The CDR3 has 17 residues. V shed 0 bases and J 1 base; nucleotides not matched to a gene: 8.

The CDR3 DNA is TGTGCCAGCAGCTCCTGGCGGGGGGGAAACACCGGGGAGCTGTTTTTT. This sequence encodes CASSSWRGGNTGELFF. V usage is TRBV6-2 or TRBV6-3 and J usage is TRBJ2-2; TRBD2 matches 9 bases. Germline lookup yields CDR1 MNHEY and CDR2 SVGEGT. J lost 2 bases, V lost 6 bases, and 7 bases had no gene match. CDR3 size: 16 residues.

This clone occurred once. The DNA for the CDR3 is TGTGCCAGCAGTCTGGGGGGACAGCTATCTCAAGAGACCCAGTACTTC. Translating gives CASSLGGQLSQETQYF. This chain connects TRBV2 to TRBJ2-5; D is perhaps TRBD1 (7 bases). In germline, CDR1 is SNHLY, CDR2 FYNNEI. This CDR3 has 16 residues. The germline V and J ends were trimmed by 5 bases and 2 bases, with 18 bases remaining between them.

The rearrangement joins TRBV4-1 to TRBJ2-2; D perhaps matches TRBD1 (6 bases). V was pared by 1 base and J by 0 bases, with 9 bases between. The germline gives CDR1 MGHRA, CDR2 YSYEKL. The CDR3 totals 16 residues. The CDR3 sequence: CASSQVTGTNTGELFF. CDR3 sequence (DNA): TGCGCCAGCAGCCAAGTTACAGGGACGAACACCGGGGAGCTGTTTTTT.

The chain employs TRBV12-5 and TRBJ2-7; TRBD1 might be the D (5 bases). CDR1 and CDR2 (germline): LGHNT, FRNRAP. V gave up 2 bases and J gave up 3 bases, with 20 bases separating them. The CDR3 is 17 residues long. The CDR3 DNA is TGTGCTAGTGGTTTGTCACCCAGGGATCCGATTATCTACGAGCAGTACTTC. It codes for CASGLSPRDPIIYEQYF.

The CDR3 sequence is CASSPPGTGVNEQYF. The CDR3 coding sequence is TGTGCCAGCAGCCCTCCCGGGACAGGGGTGAACGAGCAGTACTTC. The chain has TRBV7-9 and TRBJ2-7; TRBD1 matches at 10 bases. The ends lost 5 bases at V and 5 bases at J; junction bases unmatched: 9. This CDR3 has 15 residues. Germline V lookup: CDR1 SEHNR, CDR2 FQNEAQ (reference sequence).

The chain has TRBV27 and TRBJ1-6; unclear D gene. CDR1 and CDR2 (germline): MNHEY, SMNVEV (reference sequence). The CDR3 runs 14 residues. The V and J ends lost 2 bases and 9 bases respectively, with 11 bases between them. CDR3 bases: TGTGCCAGCAGTTTAAGCCCCTCCGGTTCACCCCTCCACTTT. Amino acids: CASSLSPSGSPLHF.

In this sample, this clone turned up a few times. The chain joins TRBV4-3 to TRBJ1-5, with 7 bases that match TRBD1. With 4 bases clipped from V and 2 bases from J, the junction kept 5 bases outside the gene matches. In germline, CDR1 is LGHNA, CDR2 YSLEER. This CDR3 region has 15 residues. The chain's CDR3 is CASSPITGGNQPQHF. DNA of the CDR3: TGCGCCAGCAGCCCTATTACAGGGGGCAATCAGCCCCAGCATTTT.

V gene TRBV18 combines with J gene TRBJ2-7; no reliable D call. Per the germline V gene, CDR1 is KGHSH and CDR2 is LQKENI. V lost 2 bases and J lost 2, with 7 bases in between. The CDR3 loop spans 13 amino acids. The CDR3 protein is CASSPALTYEQYF. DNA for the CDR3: TGTGCCAGCTCACCAGCCCTAACCTACGAGCAGTACTTC.

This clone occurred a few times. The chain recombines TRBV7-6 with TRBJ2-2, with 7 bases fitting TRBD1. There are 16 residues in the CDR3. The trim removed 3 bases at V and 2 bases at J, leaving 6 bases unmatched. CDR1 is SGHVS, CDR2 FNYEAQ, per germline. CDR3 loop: CASSLVGQLNTGELFF. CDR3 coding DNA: TGTGCCAGCAGCTTGGTGGGACAGTTAAACACCGGGGAGCTGTTTTTT.

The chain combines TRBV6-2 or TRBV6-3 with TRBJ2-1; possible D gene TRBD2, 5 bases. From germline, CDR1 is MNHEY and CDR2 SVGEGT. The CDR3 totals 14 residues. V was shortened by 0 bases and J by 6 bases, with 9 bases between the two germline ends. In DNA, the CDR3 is TGTGCCAGCAGTTACTCGAAACTAGTCAATGAGCAGTTCTTC. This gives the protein CASSYSKLVNEQFF.

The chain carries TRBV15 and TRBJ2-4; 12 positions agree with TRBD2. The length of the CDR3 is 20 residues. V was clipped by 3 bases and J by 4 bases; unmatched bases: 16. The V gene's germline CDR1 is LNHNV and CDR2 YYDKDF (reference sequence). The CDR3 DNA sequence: TGTGCCACCAGCAGTAGGAGACTAGCGGGGGACGCCTTTATAAAAAACATTCAGTACTTC. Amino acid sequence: CATSSRRLAGDAFIKNIQYF.

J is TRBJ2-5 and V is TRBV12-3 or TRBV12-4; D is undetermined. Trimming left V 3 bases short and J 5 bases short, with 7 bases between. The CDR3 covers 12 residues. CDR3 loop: CASSFSGETQYF. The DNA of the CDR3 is TGTGCCAGCAGTTTCTCCGGGGAGACCCAGTACTTC.

In nucleotides, the CDR3 is TGTGCCAGCAGCTCTCTCGGTCCAGGGTATCGCACTGAAGCTTTCTTT. The encoded protein is CASSSLGPGYRTEAFF. The chain joins TRBV7-3 to TRBJ1-1; possibly TRBD1 for D (5 bases). V was clipped by 4 bases and J by 4 bases, with 19 bases between them. The CDR3 has 16 residues. In germline, CDR1 is SGHTA, CDR2 FQGTGA. The whole variable domain, remainder taken from reference TRBV7-3 and TRBJ1-1, is GAGVSQTPSNKVTEKGKYVELRCDPISGHTALYWYRQSLGQGPEFLIYFQGTGAADDSGLPNDRFFAVRPEGSVSTLKIQRTERGDSAVYLCASSSLGPGYRTEAFFGQGTRLTVV.

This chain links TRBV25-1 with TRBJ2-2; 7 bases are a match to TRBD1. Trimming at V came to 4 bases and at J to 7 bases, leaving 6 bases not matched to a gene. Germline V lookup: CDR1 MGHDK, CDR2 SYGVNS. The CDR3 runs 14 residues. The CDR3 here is CASSVQGTVGELFF. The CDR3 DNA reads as TGTGCCAGCAGTGTACAGGGGACGGTCGGGGAGCTGTTTTTT.

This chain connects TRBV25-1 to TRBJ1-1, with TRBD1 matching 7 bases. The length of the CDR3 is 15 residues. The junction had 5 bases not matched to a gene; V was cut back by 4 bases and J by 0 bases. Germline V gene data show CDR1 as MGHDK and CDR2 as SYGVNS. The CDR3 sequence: CASSGNRGLNTEAFF. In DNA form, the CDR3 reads TGTGCCAGCAGTGGAAACAGGGGACTGAACACTGAAGCTTTCTTT. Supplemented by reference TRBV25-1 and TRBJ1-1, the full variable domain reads EADIYQTPRYLVIGTGKKITLECSQTMGHDKMYWYQQDPGMELHLIHYSYGVNSTEKGDLSSESTVSRIRTEHFPLTLESARPSHTSQYLCASSGNRGLNTEAFFGQGTRLTVV.

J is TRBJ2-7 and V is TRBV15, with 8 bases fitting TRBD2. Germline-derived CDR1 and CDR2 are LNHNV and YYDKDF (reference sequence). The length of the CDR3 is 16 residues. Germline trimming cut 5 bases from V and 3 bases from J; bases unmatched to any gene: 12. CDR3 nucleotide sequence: TGTGCCACCAGCCGCGCCACTAGCGGACCTTTCTACGAGCAGTACTTC. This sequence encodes CATSRATSGPFYEQYF.

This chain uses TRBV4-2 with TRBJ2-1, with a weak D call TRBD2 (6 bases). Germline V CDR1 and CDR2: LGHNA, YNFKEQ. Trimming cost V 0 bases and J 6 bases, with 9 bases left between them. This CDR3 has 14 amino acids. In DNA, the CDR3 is TGTGCCAGCAGCCAAGAGGTAGCGGTCAATGAGCAGTTCTTC. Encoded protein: CASSQEVAVNEQFF.

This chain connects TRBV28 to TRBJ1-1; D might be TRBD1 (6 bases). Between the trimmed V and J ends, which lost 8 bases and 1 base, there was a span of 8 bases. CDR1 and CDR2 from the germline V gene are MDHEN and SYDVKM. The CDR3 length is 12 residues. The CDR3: CASGGANTEAFF. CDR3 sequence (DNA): TGTGCCAGCGGGGGGGCGAACACTGAAGCTTTCTTT.

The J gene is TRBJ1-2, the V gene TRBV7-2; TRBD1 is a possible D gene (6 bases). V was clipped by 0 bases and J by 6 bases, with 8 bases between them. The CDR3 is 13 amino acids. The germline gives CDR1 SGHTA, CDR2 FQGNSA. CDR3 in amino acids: CASSLAGGNGYTF. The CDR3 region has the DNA TGTGCCAGCAGCTTAGCAGGGGGAAATGGCTACACCTTC.

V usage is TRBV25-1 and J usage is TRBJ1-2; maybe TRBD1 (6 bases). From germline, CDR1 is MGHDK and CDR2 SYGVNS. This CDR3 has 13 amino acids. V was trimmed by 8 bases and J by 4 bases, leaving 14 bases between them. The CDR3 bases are TGTGCCAGCGGTACCGGGACAAGCTATGGCTACACCTTC. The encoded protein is CASGTGTSYGYTF.

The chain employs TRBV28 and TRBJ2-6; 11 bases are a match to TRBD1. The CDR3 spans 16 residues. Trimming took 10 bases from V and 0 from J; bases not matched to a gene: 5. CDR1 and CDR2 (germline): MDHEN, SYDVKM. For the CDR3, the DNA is TGTGCCACCTCCGGGACAGGGGGCTCTGGGGCCAACGTCCTGACTTTC. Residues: CATSGTGGSGANVLTF.

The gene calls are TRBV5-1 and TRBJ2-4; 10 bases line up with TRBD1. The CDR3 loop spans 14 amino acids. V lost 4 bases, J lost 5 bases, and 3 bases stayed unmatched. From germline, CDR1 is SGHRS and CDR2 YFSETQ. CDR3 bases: TGCGCCAGCAGCCCCGGGACAGGGGAAAACATTCAGTACTTC. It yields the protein CASSPGTGENIQYF.

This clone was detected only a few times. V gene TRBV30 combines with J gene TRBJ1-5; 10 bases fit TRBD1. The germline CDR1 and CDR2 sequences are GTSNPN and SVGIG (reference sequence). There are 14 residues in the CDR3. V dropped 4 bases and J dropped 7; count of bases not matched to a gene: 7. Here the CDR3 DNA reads TGTGCCTGGACCGGACAGGGGGAGTACCAGCCCCAGCATTTT. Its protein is CAWTGQGEYQPQHF.

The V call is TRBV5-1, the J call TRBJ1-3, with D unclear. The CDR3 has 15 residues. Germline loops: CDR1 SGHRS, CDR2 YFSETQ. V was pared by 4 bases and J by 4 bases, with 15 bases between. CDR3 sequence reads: CASSLNPQAGNTIYF. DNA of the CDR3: TGCGCCAGCAGCCTCAACCCCCAGGCAGGAAACACCATATATTTT.